This record looks at one T cell receptor (beta chain) sequence and its context. This clone was found many times. No antigen is known for it. Base qualities are not at hand, and no much larger clone is one base apart. These data originate in a study of blood T cell repertoires in COVID-19 (TCRdb year 2020). In the study overall: Samples covering the acute and convalescent phases of COVID-19 were provided by collaborators in the United States, Italy and Spain. The dataset comprised deeply sampled blood TCRbeta repertoires from subjects exposed to, actively infected with, or recovered from COVID-19. The prospective study material was composed of cDNA or gDNA derived from T cells, B-cell-depleted T cells, or PBMCs. The repertoires were released in a freely available public database meant as a resource for research on the immune response to SARS-CoV-2. Samples were obtained from the ongoing ImmuneRACE study (first 160 participants) and from over a thousand subjects provided by 6 global collaborators. HLA class I and class II types, where available, came from metadata supplied by the sample provider rather than from assay-based typing. Sample metadata almost always included a de-identified subject ID, COVID-19 status, age in years and sex. The full study reports these points: How much clinical and demographic metadata was included differed by source and by participant, and the metadata was provided uncurated.

Collaborating institutions collected whole blood in K2EDTA tubes following their own protocols. For TCRbeta analysis, collaborator samples were shipped as frozen whole blood, as isolated PBMCs, or as DNA extracted from either sample type. Via the germline V gene, CDR1 is LGHNA and CDR2 YNFKEQ. V lost 3 bases and J lost 6 bases, and the count of bases not matched to a germline gene is 7. The CDR3 holds 15 amino acids from the cysteine to the phenylalanine. The only DNA kept is the CDR3, 45 bases in frame from the first base. TCRbeta CDR3 regions were amplified from genomic DNA using the immunoSEQ Assay, a bias-controlled multiplex PCR. Per the original workflow: The number of nucleated cells in each sample was estimated by amplification of reference gene primers within the assay. To quantify the absolute abundance of each unique TCRbeta CDR3 rearrangement, sequence reads were collapsed and filtered. For each sample, productive Simpson clonality was calculated as the square root of Simpson's diversity index over productive rearrangements. The table was pulled from immuneACCESS by TCRdb, which kept in-frame rearrangements only. Such tables lose some clones; where checked, under half of the loss comes from unresolved V genes, and the rest has no known cause. D and trimming come from the DNA, and the V and J calls and clone size come from that table. This sample comprises fewer than 500,000 clones, over 65% of them detected only once. Of the sample, roughly 1.2% is held by the ten largest clones.

Source material: peripheral blood. The chain employs TRBV4-2 and TRBJ2-2; 7 bases in the junction line up with TRBD2. This TCR was sampled from a human donor with acute or convalescent COVID-19. The donor label of this sample is uncertain. The bases are TGTGCCAGCAGCCAGGGGGGGAGGCAGTCCGGGGAGCTGTTTTTT. Its protein is CASSQGGRQSGELFF.